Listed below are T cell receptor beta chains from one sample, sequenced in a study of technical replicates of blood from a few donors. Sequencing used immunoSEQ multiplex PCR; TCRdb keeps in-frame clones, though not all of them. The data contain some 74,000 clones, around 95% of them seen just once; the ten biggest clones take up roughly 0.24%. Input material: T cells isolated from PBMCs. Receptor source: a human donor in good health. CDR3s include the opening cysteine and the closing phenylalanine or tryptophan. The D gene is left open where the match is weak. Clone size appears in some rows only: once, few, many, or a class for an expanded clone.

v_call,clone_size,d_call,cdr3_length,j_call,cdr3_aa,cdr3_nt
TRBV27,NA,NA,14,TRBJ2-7,CASSLGRGEDEQYF,TGTGCCAGCAGTTTGGGGAGGGGGGAGGACGAGCAGTACTTC
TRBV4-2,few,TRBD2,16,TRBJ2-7,CASSQDLAGGSYEQYF,TGTGCCAGCAGCCAGGACCTAGCGGGGGGGTCCTACGAGCAGTACTTC
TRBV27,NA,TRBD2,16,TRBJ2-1,CASSARSGGAYNEQFF,TGTGCCAGCAGTGCCCGAAGCGGGGGCGCCTACAATGAGCAGTTCTTC
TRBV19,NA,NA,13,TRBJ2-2,CASKELNTGELFF,TGTGCCAGTAAGGAGTTGAACACCGGGGAGCTGTTTTTT
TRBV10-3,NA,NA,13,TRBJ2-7,CAIRTAPNPEQYF,TGTGCCATTCGGACAGCTCCTAACCCCGAGCAGTACTTC
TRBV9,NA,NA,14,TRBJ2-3,CASSLQGSTDTQYF,TGTGCCAGCAGCTTACAGGGTAGCACAGATACGCAGTATTTT
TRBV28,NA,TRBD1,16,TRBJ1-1,CASSFRQGEGYTEAFF,TGTGCCAGCAGTTTCCGACAGGGAGAGGGATACACTGAAGCTTTCTTT
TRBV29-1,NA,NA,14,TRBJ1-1,CSVGGDFMNTEAFF,TGCAGCGTTGGGGGGGACTTCATGAACACTGAAGCTTTCTTT
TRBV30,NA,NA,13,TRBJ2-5,CAWSLQERETQYF,TGTGCCTGGAGTCTACAGGAAAGGGAGACCCAGTACTTC
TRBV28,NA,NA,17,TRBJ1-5,CASIRRSEHYSNQPQHF,TGTGCCAGCATCCGGCGATCCGAACACTATAGCAATCAGCCCCAGCATTTT
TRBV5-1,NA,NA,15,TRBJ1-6,CASSLVARPNSPLHF,TGCGCCAGCAGCTTGGTCGCCAGGCCTAATTCACCCCTCCACTTT
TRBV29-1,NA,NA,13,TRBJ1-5,CSVVTGGGGPQHF,TGCAGCGTTGTTACAGGCGGGGGTGGACCCCAGCATTTT
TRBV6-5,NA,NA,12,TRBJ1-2,CASSDRGYGYTF,TGTGCCAGCAGTGACAGAGGATATGGCTACACCTTC
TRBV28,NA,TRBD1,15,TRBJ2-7,CASSLLTGQGVEQYF,TGTGCCAGCAGCCTACTCACGGGACAGGGGGTCGAGCAGTACTTC